This is a list of T cell receptor beta chains from one sample in a study of blood T cells in healthy people across ages. In TCRdb, the 5' RACE reads were re-called with MiXCR into one record per CDR3 protein. This repertoire shows about 940,000 distinct CDR3 sequences, roughly 48% found once; its top ten account for around 15%. The sample taken for sequencing was blood. The receptors derive from a man in his thirties or forties in good health. The conserved cysteine and the conserved F or W are not part of the CDR3 here. D genes are given only for firm matches. A row's size may be missing; if present it is once, few, many or a size class.

>NA|TRBV4-1|NA|TRBJ1-3
ASSQERGGTSHSGNTIY
>NA|TRBV7-2|few|TRBJ1-4
ASSPSGYNEKLF
>NA|TRBV11-2|NA|TRBJ2-1
ASSLDLGRNNEQF
>NA|TRBV7-6|NA|TRBJ2-2
ASRPFVGTGELF
>NA|TRBV7-6|many|TRBJ1-4
ASSLGGNEKLF
>NA|TRBV7-9|NA|TRBJ2-7
ASSRDSCEQY
>TRBD1|TRBV7-2|NA|TRBJ1-6
ASKFRQGDNSPLH
>TRBD2|TRBV7-2|NA|TRBJ2-2
ASSYQLAGSTGELF
>NA|TRBV5-5|NA|TRBJ1-1
ASSRDQLGAF
>TRBD1|TRBV25-1|NA|TRBJ2-1
ASDMTGSEQF
>NA|TRBV4-1|few|TRBJ2-7
ASSQVQNEQY
>NA|TRBV27|once|TRBJ1-2
ASSSSRRGLNYGYT
>TRBD2|TRBV4-1|NA|TRBJ2-1
ASSQEPLAGSSSYNEQF
>TRBD2|TRBV3-1|NA|TRBJ2-3
ASSRAGVPDTQY
>TRBD2|TRBV4-3|few|TRBJ2-1
ASSQDGVTSGGNNEQF
>TRBD1|TRBV29-1|NA|TRBJ1-4
SVRGTAATNEKLF
>NA|TRBV12-3/TRBV12-4|many|TRBJ2-3
ASSPALAGTQY
>NA|TRBV12-3/TRBV12-4|few|TRBJ2-1
ASNFRGVLYNEQF
>NA|TRBV6-5|few|TRBJ2-6
ASRKASRANVLT
>NA|TRBV12-3/TRBV12-4|NA|TRBJ1-2
ASSRGAGNGYGYT
>NA|TRBV7-9|NA|TRBJ2-2
ASTSSNTGELF
>NA|TRBV4-2|NA|TRBJ2-7
ASRRGSGDSYEQY
>TRBD2|TRBV4-1|NA|TRBJ2-3
ASSQDPGLHTDTQY
>NA|TRBV4-1|few|TRBJ2-1
ASSHINSYNEQF
>NA|TRBV28|NA|TRBJ2-1
ASAWGVSEQF
>NA|TRBV7-9|NA|TRBJ1-4
ASSFKATNEKLF
>TRBD1|TRBV20-1|NA|TRBJ1-1
SAPDRGHTEAF
>NA|TRBV4-2|NA|TRBJ1-5
ASSQIGDSNQPQH
>NA|TRBV6-5|few|TRBJ2-5
ASSSGKETQY
>NA|TRBV7-3|once|TRBJ2-1
ASRSANSEQF
>NA|TRBV29-1|NA|TRBJ2-2
SVATGPTGELF
>NA|TRBV3-1|few|TRBJ2-4
ASSQAGNIQY
>NA|TRBV29-1|NA|TRBJ1-1
SSKGGDLPAEAF
>NA|TRBV6-2/TRBV6-3|NA|TRBJ2-1
ASTYVRRGHNEQF
>TRBD1|TRBV7-9|NA|TRBJ1-2
ASSLGQGVYT
>NA|TRBV14|NA|TRBJ1-2
ASSQLIGQGRTNYGYT
>TRBD1|TRBV6-2/TRBV6-3|few|TRBJ2-7
ASSADRGRKVSKSREQY
>TRBD2|TRBV7-2|NA|TRBJ2-5
ASSFTSGMKETQY
>NA|TRBV6-2/TRBV6-3|NA|TRBJ2-5
ASSYPIPSARGGQETQY
>NA|TRBV4-2|few|TRBJ2-3
ASSQDLQVLTDTQY
>NA|TRBV4-1|NA|TRBJ2-1
ASSHLSPESEKF
>TRBD1|TRBV14|NA|TRBJ1-5
ASSQGGQFNQLQH
>TRBD1|TRBV4-1|NA|TRBJ2-7
ASSQDSQGAYEQY
>NA|TRBV12-3/TRBV12-4|NA|TRBJ2-3
ASAQKSTDTQY
>NA|TRBV25-1|few|TRBJ2-6
ASSPDSLPLSTNVLT
>NA|TRBV21-1|NA|TRBJ1-5
ASSKFGSAGNQPQH
>NA|TRBV18|NA|TRBJ2-1
ASSPPQGSYNEQF
>TRBD2|TRBV30|NA|TRBJ2-1
AWNLAGASYNEQF
>NA|TRBV20-1|NA|TRBJ1-1
SASHWVLGEAF
>NA|TRBV29-1|many|TRBJ2-5
SVVRTLDQY
>TRBD1|TRBV2|NA|TRBJ1-6
ASSRDRQGSPLH